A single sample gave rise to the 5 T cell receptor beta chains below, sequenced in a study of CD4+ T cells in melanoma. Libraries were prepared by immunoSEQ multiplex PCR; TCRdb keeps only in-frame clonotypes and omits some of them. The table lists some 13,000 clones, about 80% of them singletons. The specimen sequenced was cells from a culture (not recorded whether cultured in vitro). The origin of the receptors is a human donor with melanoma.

CDR3 nucleotide sequence: TGTGCCAGCAGCTTGAACGCAGATACGCAGTATTTT. It specifies CASSLNADTQYF. The genes are TRBV5-4 and TRBJ2-3; D remains ambiguous. Germline values: CDR1 SGHNT, CDR2 YYREEE (reference sequence). The CDR3 runs to 12 residues. V was trimmed by 1 base and J by 4 bases, leaving 4 bases between them.

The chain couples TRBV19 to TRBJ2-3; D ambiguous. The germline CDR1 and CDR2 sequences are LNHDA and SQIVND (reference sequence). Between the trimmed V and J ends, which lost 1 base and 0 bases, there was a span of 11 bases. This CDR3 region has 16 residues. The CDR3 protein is CASSIGVSRSTDTQYF. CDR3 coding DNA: TGTGCCAGTAGTATAGGGGTCAGTAGAAGCACAGATACGCAGTATTTT.

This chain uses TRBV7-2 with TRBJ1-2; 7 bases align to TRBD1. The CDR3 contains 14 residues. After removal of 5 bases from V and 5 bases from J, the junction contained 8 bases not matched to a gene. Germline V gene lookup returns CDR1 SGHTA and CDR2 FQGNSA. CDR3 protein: CASSRQGGRYGYTF. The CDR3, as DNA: TGTGCCAGCAGCAGGCAAGGGGGCCGGTATGGCTACACCTTC.

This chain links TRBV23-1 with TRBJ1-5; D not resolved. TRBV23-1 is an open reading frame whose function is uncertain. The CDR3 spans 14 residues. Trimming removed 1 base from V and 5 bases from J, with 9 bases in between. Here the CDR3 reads CASSQWGGYQPQHF. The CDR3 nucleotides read TGCGCCAGCAGTCAATGGGGTGGATATCAGCCCCAGCATTTT.

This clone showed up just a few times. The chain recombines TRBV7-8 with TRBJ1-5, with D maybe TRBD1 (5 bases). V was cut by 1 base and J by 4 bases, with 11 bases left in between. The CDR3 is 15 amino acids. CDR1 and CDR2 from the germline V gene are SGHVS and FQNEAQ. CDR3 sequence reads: CASSLVGVRNQPQHF. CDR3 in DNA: TGTGCCAGCAGCTTAGTGGGGGTACGGAATCAGCCCCAGCATTTT. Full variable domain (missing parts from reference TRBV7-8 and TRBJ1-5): GAGVSQSPRYKVAKRGQDVALRCDPISGHVSLFWYQQALGQGPEFLTYFQNEAQLDKSGLPSDRFFAERPEGSVSTLKIQRTQQEDSAVYLCASSLVGVRNQPQHFGDGTRLSIL.